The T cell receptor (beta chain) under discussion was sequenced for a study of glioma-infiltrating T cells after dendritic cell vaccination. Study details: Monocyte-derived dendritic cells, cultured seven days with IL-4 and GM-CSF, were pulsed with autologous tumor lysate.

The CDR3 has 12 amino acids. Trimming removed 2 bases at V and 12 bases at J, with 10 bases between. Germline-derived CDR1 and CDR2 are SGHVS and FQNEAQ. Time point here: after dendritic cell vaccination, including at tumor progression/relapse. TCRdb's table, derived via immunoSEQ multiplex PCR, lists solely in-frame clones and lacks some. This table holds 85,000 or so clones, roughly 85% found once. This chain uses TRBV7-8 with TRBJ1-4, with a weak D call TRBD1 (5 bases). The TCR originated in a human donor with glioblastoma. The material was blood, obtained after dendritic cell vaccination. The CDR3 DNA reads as TGTGCCAGCAGCTTAAACCAGGGTGAACTGTTTTTT. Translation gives CASSLNQGELFF. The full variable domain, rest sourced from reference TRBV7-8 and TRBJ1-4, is GAGVSQSPRYKVAKRGQDVALRCDPISGHVSLFWYQQALGQGPEFLTYFQNEAQLDKSGLPSDRFFAERPEGSVSTLKIQRTQQEDSAVYLCASSLNQGELFFGSGTQLSVL.